The present T cell receptor (beta chain) was sequenced within a study of identical twins. Study-level findings and limits: Conclusions leaned on cross-sectional statistical analysis and did not track the same donors over time. Within twin pairs, the out-of-frame alpha sequences they shared showed excess low generation probability.

One entry per CDR3 protein, called by TCRdb with MiXCR from the 5' RACE reads. The repertoire holds approximately 230,000 distinct CDR3 sequences, 6.5% seen once, with approximately 15% in the top ten. Comments on this clonotype: What it binds is unknown.

Germline V gives CDR1 SGHVS, CDR2 FQNEAQ. Trimming stripped 3 bases from V and 3 bases from J, with 7 bases between. This CDR3 has 13 amino acids. Separately, the same data were catalogued under a study of T cells expressing NK-cell markers.

The chain couples TRBV7-8 to TRBJ2-3; no reliable D call. Sequenced sample: CD8+ T cells sorted from blood. This sequence originates from a woman aged 18-35 years in good health. The CDR3 is CASSFEPTDTQYF. The CDR3 coding sequence is TGTGCCAGCAGCTTCGAGCCTACAGATACGCAGTATTTT.